What follows is one T cell receptor (beta chain) and its context. This specimen comes from a study of Ad26.COV2.S vaccination and SARS-CoV-2 variants. The protocol was immunoSEQ multiplex PCR, while the TCRdb copy is restricted to in-frame clones and leaves out a portion. The table has fewer than 900,000 clones, around 92% seen once. Treatment in this sample: roughly 20 received Ad26.COV2.S at low or high dose, single or two shots; roughly five received placebo; per-sample allocation not given. Collection of samples fell on day 63 after the first vaccine or placebo injection. CDR1 and CDR2 (germline): GTSNPN, SVGIG (reference sequence). The CDR3 consists of 13 residues. V was trimmed by 4 bases and J by 3 bases, leaving 12 bases between them.

This receptor was identified in a person aged 18 to 59 who received the Ad26.COV2.S COVID-19 vaccine or a placebo. This chain joins TRBV30 and TRBJ2-5; D gene uncertain. Here the sequenced sample was peripheral blood, taken in a trial of Ad26.COV2.S vaccine versus placebo. The CDR3 coding sequence is TGTGCCTGGAATAAGCAGGTCGAAGAGACCCAGTACTTC. Its translation: CAWNKQVEETQYF.